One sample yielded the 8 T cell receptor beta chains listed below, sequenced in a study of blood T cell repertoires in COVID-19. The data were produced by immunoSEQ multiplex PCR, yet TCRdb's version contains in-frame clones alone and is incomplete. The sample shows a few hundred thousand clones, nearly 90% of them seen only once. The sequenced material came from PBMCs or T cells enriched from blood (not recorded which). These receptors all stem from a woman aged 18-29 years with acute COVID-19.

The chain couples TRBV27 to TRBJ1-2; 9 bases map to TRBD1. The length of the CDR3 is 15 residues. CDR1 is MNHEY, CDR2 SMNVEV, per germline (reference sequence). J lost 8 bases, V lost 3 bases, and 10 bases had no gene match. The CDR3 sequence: CASSFPGQGVEGYTF. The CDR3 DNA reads TGTGCCAGCAGTTTCCCGGGACAGGGTGTGGAGGGCTACACCTTC.

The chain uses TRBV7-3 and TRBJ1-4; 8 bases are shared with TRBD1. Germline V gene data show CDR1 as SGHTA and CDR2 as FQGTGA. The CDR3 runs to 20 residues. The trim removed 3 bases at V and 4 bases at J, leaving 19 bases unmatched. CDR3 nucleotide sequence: TGTGCCAGCAGCTTTACGACCCCGGACAGGGCGGTAACTATTAATGAAAAACTGTTTTTT. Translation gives CASSFTTPDRAVTINEKLFF.

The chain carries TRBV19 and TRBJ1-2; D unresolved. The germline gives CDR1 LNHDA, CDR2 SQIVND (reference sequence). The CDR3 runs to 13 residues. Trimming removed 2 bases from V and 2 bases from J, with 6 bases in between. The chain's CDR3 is CASSIRGNYGYTF. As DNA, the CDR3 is TGTGCCAGTAGTATACGGGGAAACTATGGCTACACCTTC.

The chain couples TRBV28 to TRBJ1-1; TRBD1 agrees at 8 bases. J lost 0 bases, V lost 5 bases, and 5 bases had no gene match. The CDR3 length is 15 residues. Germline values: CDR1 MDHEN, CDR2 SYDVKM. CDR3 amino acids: CASSQGDRLNTEAFF. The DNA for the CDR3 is TGTGCCAGCAGTCAGGGGGACAGGCTGAACACTGAAGCTTTCTTT. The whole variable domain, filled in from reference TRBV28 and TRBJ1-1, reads DVKVTQSSRYLVKRTGEKVFLECVQDMDHENMFWYRQDPGLGLRLIYFSYDVKMKEKGDIPEGYSVSREKKERFSLILESASTNQTSMYLCASSQGDRLNTEAFFGQGTRLTVV.

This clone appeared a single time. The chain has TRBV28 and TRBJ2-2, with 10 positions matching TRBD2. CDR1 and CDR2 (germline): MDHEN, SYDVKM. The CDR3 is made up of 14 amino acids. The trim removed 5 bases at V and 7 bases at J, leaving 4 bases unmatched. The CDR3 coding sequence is TGTGCCAGCAGTCAGACTAGCGGGTACGGGGAGCTGTTTTTT. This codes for CASSQTSGYGELFF.

DNA for the CDR3: TGTGCCAGCAGTTCGGGACAGGGGGGCTCTGGCTACACCTTC. This encodes CASSSGQGGSGYTF. The chain employs TRBV28 and TRBJ1-2, with 11 positions matching TRBD1. Germline lookup yields CDR1 MDHEN and CDR2 SYDVKM. The junction had 5 bases not matched to a gene; V was cut back by 4 bases and J by 7 bases. The CDR3 loop spans 14 amino acids.

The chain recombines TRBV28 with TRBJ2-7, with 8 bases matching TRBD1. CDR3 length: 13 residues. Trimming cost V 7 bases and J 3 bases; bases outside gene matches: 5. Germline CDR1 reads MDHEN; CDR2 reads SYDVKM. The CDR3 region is CASTRTGNYEQYF. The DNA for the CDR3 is TGTGCCAGCACCCGGACAGGGAACTACGAGCAGTACTTC.

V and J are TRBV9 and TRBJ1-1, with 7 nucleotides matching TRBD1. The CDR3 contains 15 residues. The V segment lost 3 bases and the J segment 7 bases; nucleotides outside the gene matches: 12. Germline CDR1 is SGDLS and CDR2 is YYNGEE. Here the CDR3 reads CASSDPGIQGNEAFF. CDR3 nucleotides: TGTGCCAGCAGCGACCCCGGAATACAGGGGAATGAAGCTTTCTTT.